The 14 T cell receptor beta chains listed next were all sequenced from one sample in a study of monozygotic twins with inflammatory bowel disease. No DNA is given; TCRdb re-called the 5' RACE reads and lists each CDR3 protein once. The sample has more than 300,000 distinct CDR3 sequences, and its top ten clones hold 5.6%. Sequences were obtained from blood. Every receptor here comes from a human donor with ulcerative colitis or Crohn's disease, or a healthy co-twin of an affected twin (not recorded which).

V and J are TRBV5-6 and TRBJ2-5; TCRdb reports TRBD2, a call that lacks DNA to check it against. This CDR3 comprises 13 residues. Germline V gene data show CDR1 as SGHDT and CDR2 as YYEEEE. CDR3 region: CASSLGEFATQYF.

The chain is built from TRBV10-3 and TRBJ2-5; TCRdb returns TRBD1, unconfirmable since there is no DNA. The CDR3 runs 13 residues. The germline gives CDR1 ENHRY, CDR2 SYGVKD. The CDR3 sequence: CATDQGSQETQYF.

This sequence joins TRBV7-2 and TRBJ2-3. This CDR3 comprises 15 residues. Germline CDR1 is SGHTA and CDR2 is FQGNSA. The chain's CDR3 is CASSLAGLYTDTQYF. The whole variable domain, filled in from reference TRBV7-2 and TRBJ2-3, reads GAGVSQSPSNKVTEKGKDVELRCDPISGHTALYWYRQSLGQGLEFLIYFQGNSAPDKSGLPSDRFSAERTGGSVSTLTIQRTQQEDSAVYLCASSLAGLYTDTQYFGPGTRLTVL.

The rearrangement links TRBV6-2 or TRBV6-3 to TRBJ1-1. The CDR3 contains 12 residues. The V gene's germline CDR1 is MNHEY and CDR2 SVGEGT. CDR3 in amino acids: CASSYAGLGAFF.

This rearrangement joins TRBV7-9 to TRBJ2-5; TCRdb's assignment of TRBD2 cannot be checked, as there is no DNA. CDR3 length: 16 residues. Germline lookup yields CDR1 SEHNR and CDR2 FQNEAQ (reference sequence). Here the CDR3 reads CASSPRTSGNQETQYF.

The gene calls are TRBV12-3 or TRBV12-4 and TRBJ2-3. The CDR3 runs to 13 residues. CDR3: CASTATGTDTQYF.

This chain uses TRBV28 with TRBJ2-2; without DNA, the TCRdb call of TRBD1 cannot be checked. Germline V CDR1 and CDR2: MDHEN, SYDVKM. The CDR3 consists of 14 residues. The chain's CDR3 is CASSPGQNTGELFF.

The rearrangement links TRBV29-1 to TRBJ2-3. From germline, CDR1 is SQVTM and CDR2 ANQGSEA. There are 12 residues in the CDR3. CDR3: CSVEISTDTQYF.

J is TRBJ1-1 and V is TRBV25-1; TCRdb calls TRBD1, which cannot be checked without DNA. Looked up from germline, CDR1 is MGHDK and CDR2 is SYGVNS. The length of the CDR3 is 13 residues. The CDR3 protein is CASGTRVGVEAFF.

V is TRBV12-3 or TRBV12-4 and J is TRBJ2-6; with no DNA, the TCRdb D assignment of TRBD2 cannot be verified. This CDR3 spans 16 amino acids. The CDR3 region is CASSNSLLSGANVLTF.

The chain links TRBV9 to TRBJ2-5. Germline-derived CDR1 and CDR2 are SGDLS and YYNGEE. There are 13 residues in the CDR3. This chain's CDR3 is CASSVHSQETQYF.

V gene TRBV7-9 combines with J gene TRBJ2-7; TCRdb lists TRBD2, though no DNA is available to test this call. CDR3 length: 15 residues. Per the germline V gene, CDR1 is SEHNR and CDR2 is FQNEAQ (reference sequence). The CDR3 reads CASSLGGSGHYEQYF.

This rearrangement joins TRBV9 to TRBJ1-2; the TRBD1 assignment by TCRdb is unverifiable without DNA. The CDR3 is 16 residues long. From germline, CDR1 is SGDLS and CDR2 YYNGEE. The CDR3 reads CASSPPAGRGNYGYTF.

The chain uses TRBV28 and TRBJ2-7; the TRBD2 assignment by TCRdb is unverifiable without DNA. The CDR3 has 14 residues. CDR1 MDHEN and CDR2 SYDVKM come from the germline V gene. CDR3 sequence reads: CASIAGGLAYEQYF.